A single sample is the source of the 27 T cell receptor beta chains below, sequenced in a study of neoadjuvant anti-PD-1 for oral cavity cancer. Libraries were prepared by immunoSEQ multiplex PCR; TCRdb keeps only in-frame clonotypes and omits some of them. The sample yields about 15,000 clones, less than 75% seen once. This sample comprised PBMCs, obtained before nivolumab (anti-PD-1) treatment. The receptors stem from a person aged 35-80 years with oral cavity squamous cell carcinoma.

This clone was counted a few times. This chain uses TRBV11-2 with TRBJ1-1; D unresolved. Trimming took 3 bases from V and 6 from J, leaving 5 bases between them. The CDR3 contains 11 residues. The germline CDR1 and CDR2 sequences are SGHAT and FQNNGV. CDR3 coding DNA: TGTGCCAGCAGCTTGATGTCTGAAGCTTTCTTT. Amino acids: CASSLMSEAFF.

This chain joins TRBV6-1 and TRBJ2-1; D is ambiguous. CDR3 size: 12 residues. Germline V CDR1 and CDR2: MNHNS, SASEGT. V was cut by 2 bases and J by 6 bases, with 5 bases left in between. The CDR3 loop reads CASSEWVNEQFF. As DNA, the CDR3 is TGTGCCAGCAGTGAATGGGTCAATGAGCAGTTCTTC.

This sequence joins TRBV9 and TRBJ2-3, with 8 positions matching TRBD2. Germline V gene data show CDR1 as SGDLS and CDR2 as YYNGEE. Trimming at V came to 4 bases and at J to 1 base, leaving 11 bases not matched to a gene. CDR3 length: 17 residues. The CDR3 DNA reads as TGTGCCAGCAGCTCCCGGGGGGGCGTAGGAGGCACAGATACGCAGTATTTT. Translating it yields CASSSRGGVGGTDTQYF.

This sequence joins TRBV5-4 and TRBJ1-4; D remains ambiguous. Trimming pared 0 bases from V and 2 bases from J, leaving 2 bases between. The CDR3 spans 13 residues. Germline V CDR1 and CDR2: SGHNT, YYREEE (reference sequence). The CDR3 here is CASSLDTNEKLFF. The CDR3 nucleotides read TGTGCCAGCAGCTTGGACACTAATGAAAAACTGTTTTTT.

V is TRBV27 and J is TRBJ1-6; D not certain. Trimming took 6 bases from V and 10 from J, leaving 16 bases between them. The germline CDR1 and CDR2 sequences are MNHEY and SMNVEV (reference sequence). The CDR3 has 14 residues. CDR3 loop: CASSSLGVGSPLHF. CDR3 nucleotide sequence: TGTGCCAGCAGCTCTCTTGGGGTAGGGTCACCCCTCCACTTT.

This clone appeared a few times. In nucleotides, the CDR3 is TGCAGCGTTTCCCCACGGGACAGCTACGAGCAGTACTTC. Translated: CSVSPRDSYEQYF. This chain connects TRBV29-1 to TRBJ2-7; 7 bases fit TRBD1. The V gene's germline CDR1 is SQVTM and CDR2 ANQGSEA. The V gene end was trimmed by 5 bases and the J gene end by 3 bases; junction bases not matched to a gene: 7. The CDR3 runs to 13 residues.

The genes are TRBV4-2 and TRBJ1-2, with a tentative D call TRBD1 (5 bases). The CDR3 runs 15 residues. Trimming pared 0 bases from V and 2 bases from J, leaving 10 bases between. The germline V gene encodes CDR1 LGHNA and CDR2 YNFKEQ. The CDR3 reads CASSQEWKGNYGYTF. CDR3 bases: TGTGCCAGCAGCCAAGAATGGAAGGGGAACTATGGCTACACCTTC.

Details on this clone: Germline and junction disagree at one end, which may indicate a read error. The V call is TRBV20-1, the J call TRBJ1-1, with D possibly matching TRBD1 (5 bases). The CDR3 is 10 residues long. The V gene's germline CDR1 is DFQATT and CDR2 SNEGSKA (reference sequence). CDR3 in DNA: TGCAGTGCTGGAGCTCAGGGCACCAACTTT. Amino acid sequence: CSAGAQGTNF.

J is TRBJ1-1 and V is TRBV15; D gene uncertain. The length of the CDR3 is 14 residues. Germline V lookup: CDR1 LNHNV, CDR2 YYDKDF (reference sequence). V lost 5 bases, J lost 3 bases, and 13 bases lay in between. The CDR3 sequence is CATSPGRPYTEAFF. The CDR3 nucleotides are TGTGCCACCAGCCCTGGGAGACCGTACACTGAAGCTTTCTTT.

This chain uses TRBV19 with TRBJ1-5; unclear D gene. The CDR3 length is 13 residues. Trimming took off 6 bases at V and 2 bases at J, with 8 bases between the two ends. CDR1 is LNHDA, CDR2 SQIVND, per germline (reference sequence). The CDR3 loop is CASRYSGNQPQHF. DNA for the CDR3: TGTGCCAGTAGGTACAGCGGCAATCAGCCCCAGCATTTT.

CDR3 in amino acids: CASSKIPRVFQETQYF. In DNA, the CDR3 is TGTGCCAGCAGCAAAATCCCTAGGGTCTTTCAAGAGACCCAGTACTTC. This chain connects TRBV21-1 to TRBJ2-5. TRBV21-1 is assigned pseudogene status. The CDR3 is 16 amino acids.

The rearrangement links TRBV19 to TRBJ1-5; D remains ambiguous. V dropped 9 bases and J dropped 0 bases, with 18 bases sitting between them. The germline V gene encodes CDR1 LNHDA and CDR2 SQIVND (reference sequence). CDR3 length equals 16 residues. CDR3 coding DNA: TGTGCCAGCCTGACAACGGGTTCCTCTAGCAATCAGCCCCAGCATTTT. As protein: CASLTTGSSSNQPQHF.

In DNA form, the CDR3 reads TGTGCCAGCAGTTACGGTGGTGAGGGGTTTGAAGAAGCTTTCTTT. Its translation: CASSYGGEGFEEAFF. This chain links TRBV6-5 with TRBJ1-1; D perhaps matches TRBD1 (5 bases). This CDR3 contains 15 residues. CDR1 is MNHEY, CDR2 SVGAGI, per germline. Deletions cut 2 bases from V and 8 bases from J, with 18 bases between.

This chain links TRBV6-5 with TRBJ1-1, with D possibly TRBD1 on 5 matching bases. The V gene lost 6 bases and the J gene lost 6 bases, with 14 bases spanning the gap. CDR3 length: 13 amino acids. Germline V lookup: CDR1 MNHEY, CDR2 SVGAGI. In nucleotides, the CDR3 is TGTGCCAGCAGCCCTTCGGGGGGGTCTGAAGCTTTCTTT. Amino acid sequence: CASSPSGGSEAFF.

The chain recombines TRBV30 with TRBJ2-2, with TRBD2 matching over 12 bases. Germline V gene lookup returns CDR1 GTSNPN and CDR2 SVGIG (reference sequence). This CDR3 comprises 13 residues. V was clipped by 5 bases and J by 5 bases; unmatched bases: 0. The CDR3 loop reads CAWGTSGTGELFF. The CDR3 nucleotides read TGTGCCTGGGGGACTAGCGGGACCGGGGAGCTGTTTTTT.

This chain connects TRBV20-1 to TRBJ1-2; D remains unclear. Per the germline V gene, CDR1 is DFQATT and CDR2 is SNEGSKA (reference sequence). Trimming pared 3 bases from V and 8 bases from J, leaving 7 bases between. The CDR3 is 10 residues long. CDR3 protein: CSARDGGYTF. DNA of the CDR3: TGCAGTGCTAGGGACGGCGGCTACACCTTC.

The DNA for the CDR3 is TGTGCCAGCAGCTTCTCCTACGAGCAGTACTTC. It yields the protein CASSFSYEQYF. The chain recombines TRBV7-9 with TRBJ2-7; the D is unclear. The CDR3 has 11 residues. Trimming stripped 3 bases from V and 0 bases from J, with 0 bases between. CDR1 is SEHNR, CDR2 FQNEAQ, per germline (reference sequence).

The chain has TRBV19 and TRBJ2-1, with 8 bases matching TRBD2. Germline V gene sequence: CDR1 LNHDA, CDR2 SQIVND (reference sequence). The CDR3 is 15 residues long. V dropped 5 bases and J dropped 0; count of bases not matched to a gene: 3. CDR3 in DNA: TGTGCCAGTAGTCTGCGGGGGGTCTCCTACAATGAGCAGTTCTTC. Protein: CASSLRGVSYNEQFF.

DNA for the CDR3: TGTGCCAGCAGTTTATCGGGGAAGCGAGAGGTAGGGGAGACCCAGTACTTC. Protein product: CASSLSGKREVGETQYF. The V call is TRBV27, the J call TRBJ2-5, with D unresolved. V shed 0 bases and J shed 5 bases, with 19 bases lying between them. The CDR3 totals 17 residues. Germline CDR1 is MNHEY and CDR2 is SMNVEV (reference sequence).

This sequence joins TRBV28 and TRBJ2-3, with D tentatively TRBD1 or TRBD2 (6 bases each). The CDR3 extends over 15 amino acids. V was pared by 5 bases and J by 4 bases, with 16 bases between. CDR1 MDHEN and CDR2 SYDVKM come from the germline V gene. The CDR3 bases are TGTGCCAGCAGTGAGGGGGGCGCGGGGTCAGATACGCAGTATTTT. Translation gives CASSEGGAGSDTQYF.

V is TRBV5-1 and J is TRBJ2-6; D possibly uses TRBD1 or TRBD2 (5 bases each). Trimming removed 2 bases from V and 4 bases from J, with 16 bases in between. This CDR3 is 17 amino acids long. From germline, CDR1 is SGHRS and CDR2 YFSETQ. The CDR3 is CASSLLDGTGGANVLTF. DNA of the CDR3: TGCGCCAGCAGCTTACTGGACGGGACGGGAGGGGCCAACGTCCTGACTTTC.

J is TRBJ1-1 and V is TRBV20-1; no clear D. In germline, CDR1 is DFQATT, CDR2 SNEGSKA (reference sequence). The CDR3 is 11 amino acids. The V gene lost 6 bases and the J gene lost 6 bases, with 11 bases spanning the gap. The CDR3 coding sequence is TGCAGTGCCGCTCGGACGGCTGAAGCTTTCTTT. Its translation is CSAARTAEAFF.

The J gene is TRBJ2-2, the V gene TRBV6-6, with D possibly TRBD2 on 5 matching bases. V lost 5 bases and J lost 6, with 10 bases in between. CDR1 and CDR2 (germline): MNHNY, SVGAGI (reference sequence). CDR3 size: 13 residues. The CDR3 region is CASSLMGAGELFF. CDR3 nucleotides: TGTGCCAGCAGTCTTATGGGAGCCGGGGAGCTGTTTTTT.

The count of this clone is one. The chain combines TRBV19 with TRBJ2-1; D remains unclear. Germline V CDR1 and CDR2: LNHDA, SQIVND (reference sequence). V lost 3 bases and J lost 5, with 14 bases in between. This CDR3 has 15 residues. CDR3 in amino acids: CASSILPVGHNEQFF. As DNA, the CDR3 is TGTGCCAGTAGTATCCTTCCGGTCGGCCACAATGAGCAGTTCTTC.

The J gene is TRBJ2-4, the V gene TRBV10-2; D gene ambiguous. The CDR3 is 14 amino acids. Per the germline V gene, CDR1 is WSHSY and CDR2 is SAAADI. Trimming stripped 2 bases from V and 0 bases from J, with 5 bases between. The CDR3 region is CASSEGRAKNIQYF. CDR3 DNA: TGCGCCAGCAGTGAGGGTCGAGCCAAAAACATTCAGTACTTC.

V and J are TRBV7-9 and TRBJ1-3; no clear D. This CDR3 spans 14 amino acids. CDR1 is SEHNR and CDR2 is FQNEAQ in the germline V gene (reference sequence). V was shortened by 0 bases and J by 4 bases, with 7 bases between the two germline ends. The CDR3 protein is CASSLAHGGNTIYF. DNA for the CDR3: TGTGCCAGCAGCTTAGCGCACGGAGGAAACACCATATATTTT.

This sequence joins TRBV29-1 and TRBJ2-3; TRBD2 might be the D (6 bases). CDR3 length: 18 amino acids. CDR1 SQVTM and CDR2 ANQGSEA come from the germline V gene. V lost 7 bases and J lost 1, with 27 bases in between. CDR3 protein: CSDHNNNNAWGGTDTQYF. CDR3 sequence (DNA): TGCAGCGACCATAATAACAACAATGCATGGGGGGGCACAGATACGCAGTATTTT.